What follows are 24 T cell receptor beta chains derived from one specimen sequenced in a study of T-cell memory formation after mild COVID-19. TCRdb reprocessed the 5' RACE reads with MiXCR, giving one entry per CDR3 protein. Of fewer than 250,000 distinct CDR3 sequences in the sample, 10% were seen once. Material for sequencing was PBMCs or a T cell subset sorted from them (not recorded which). These receptors originate from a man younger than 30 who had mild COVID-19 (a few samples of this study predate the infection). Cell type and time point are not known.

This chain joins TRBV7-2 and TRBJ2-3, with 7 positions matching TRBD2. V shed 7 bases and J 4 bases; nucleotides not matched to a gene: 5. Germline V gene sequence: CDR1 SGHTA, CDR2 FQGNSA. This CDR3 is 13 amino acids long. The CDR3 sequence: CASTERGPDTQYF. CDR3 DNA sequence: TGTGCCAGCACAGAGCGGGGCCCAGATACGCAGTATTTT. Drawing the rest from reference TRBV7-2 and TRBJ2-3, the complete variable domain is GAGVSQSPSNKVTEKGKDVELRCDPISGHTALYWYRQSLGQGLEFLIYFQGNSAPDKSGLPSDRFSAERTGGSVSTLTIQRTQQEDSAVYLCASTERGPDTQYFGPGTRLTVL.

This clonotype was detected a few times. The genes are TRBV11-2 and TRBJ2-3; 9 positions match TRBD2. CDR1 is SGHAT, CDR2 FQNNGV, per germline. The CDR3 consists of 19 residues. V trimming: 1 base; J trimming: 1 base; junction bases outside the gene matches: 12. The CDR3 is CASSLALAGGLMRTDTQYF. CDR3 in DNA: TGTGCCAGCAGCTTAGCTCTGGCGGGGGGGCTAATGCGCACAGATACGCAGTATTTT.

V and J are TRBV4-1 and TRBJ1-1, with a possible D match to TRBD1 (5 bases). CDR3 length: 13 amino acids. CDR1 and CDR2 from the germline V gene are MGHRA and YSYEKL. Trimming removed 4 bases at V and 1 base at J, with 7 bases between. This CDR3 reads CASSRTSNTEAFF. DNA for the CDR3: TGCGCCAGCAGCCGGACATCGAACACTGAAGCTTTCTTT.

In regard to this clonotype: A read error may explain this, as a much larger clone is one base away. CDR3 bases: TGTGCCAGCAGCTTTGGCGATGGGGATGAGCAGTTCTTC. Protein sequence: CASSFGDGDEQFF. The chain couples TRBV7-2 to TRBJ2-1; no reliable D call. The CDR3 extends over 13 amino acids. The germline CDR1 and CDR2 sequences are SGHTA and FQGNSA. V was clipped by 3 bases and J by 8 bases, with 11 bases between them.

In this sample, this clonotype turned up many times. J is TRBJ2-3 and V is TRBV4-1; 7 bases map to TRBD1. Looked up from germline, CDR1 is MGHRA and CDR2 is YSYEKL. The CDR3 is 16 amino acids. The trim removed 0 bases at V and 0 bases at J, leaving 3 bases unmatched. The CDR3 protein is CASSQEGQPSTDTQYF. CDR3 nucleotides: TGCGCCAGCAGCCAAGAGGGACAGCCTAGCACAGATACGCAGTATTTT.

This chain joins TRBV2 and TRBJ2-7; D gene unclear. The CDR3 contains 12 residues. Germline V gene lookup returns CDR1 SNHLY and CDR2 FYNNEI. The ends were cut back, 3 bases at V and 1 base at J, with 4 bases in the middle. This chain's CDR3 is CASSDGSYEQYV. The CDR3 coding sequence is TGTGCCAGCAGTGATGGGTCCTACGAGCAGTACGTC.

This clonotype was counted at least ten times. The chain has TRBV7-2 and TRBJ2-2; 7 nucleotides agree with TRBD1. Germline CDR1 is SGHTA and CDR2 is FQGNSA. The length of the CDR3 is 15 residues. Losses at the gene ends were 5 bases for V and 5 bases for J; bases not matched to a gene: 8. CDR3 sequence reads: CASSNRQGGTGELFF. The CDR3 DNA reads TGTGCCAGCAGCAATAGACAGGGTGGGACCGGGGAGCTGTTTTTT.

This clonotype was counted only a few times. The CDR3 sequence is CAGAQGASRELFF. The CDR3 DNA reads TGTGCCGGCGCGCAGGGGGCTAGCAGGGAGCTGTTTTTT. The chain is built from TRBV7-2 and TRBJ2-2; TRBD1 matches 8 bases. The CDR3 sequence is 13 residues long. Germline CDR1 is SGHTA and CDR2 is FQGNSA. J was trimmed by 9 bases and V by 11 bases; bases with no gene match: 11.

This clonotype was picked up a small number of times. This chain links TRBV2 with TRBJ2-7, with 9 bases aligning to TRBD1. V dropped 6 bases and J dropped 6; count of bases not matched to a gene: 9. The CDR3 loop spans 14 amino acids. The germline V gene has CDR1 SNHLY and CDR2 FYNNEI. CDR3 region: CASRRQGGSLEQYF. The CDR3 DNA follows: TGTGCCAGCAGGAGACAGGGGGGATCTCTCGAGCAGTACTTC.

This clonotype was detected ten times or more. The chain employs TRBV12-3 or TRBV12-4 and TRBJ2-6; D gene uncertain. Between the trimmed V and J ends, which lost 3 bases and 3 bases, there was a span of 6 bases. The CDR3 totals 14 residues. In nucleotides, the CDR3 is TGTGCCAGCAGTTTTCAAGTTGGGGCCAACGTCCTGACTTTC. Its translation: CASSFQVGANVLTF.

This clonotype came up once. The chain combines TRBV6-6 with TRBJ2-1, with TRBD1 matching over 7 bases. This CDR3 contains 14 residues. Germline-derived CDR1 and CDR2 are MNHNY and SVGAGI (reference sequence). V trimming: 4 bases; J trimming: 4 bases; junction bases outside the gene matches: 4. This CDR3 is CASSSGQRYNEQFF. The CDR3 coding sequence is TGTGCCAGCAGTTCGGGACAGCGGTACAATGAGCAGTTCTTC.

Ten or more counts support this clonotype. This chain joins TRBV5-1 and TRBJ2-1, with D hard to call. With 0 bases removed from V and 3 bases from J, the gap between germline ends came to 4 bases. This CDR3 contains 13 residues. Germline CDR1 reads SGHRS; CDR2 reads YFSETQ. The DNA of the CDR3 is TGCGCCAGCAGCTTGGCCCGCTACAATGAGCAGTTCTTC. It is translated as CASSLARYNEQFF. The full variable domain, completed using reference TRBV5-1 and TRBJ2-1, is KAGVTQTPRYLIKTRGQQVTLSCSPISGHRSVSWYQQTPGQGLQFLFEYFSETQRNKGNFPGRFSGRQFSNSRSEMNVSTLELGDSALYLCASSLARYNEQFFGPGTRLTVL.

This clonotype was seen once. The genes are TRBV7-2 and TRBJ2-2; D unresolved. Trimming pared 3 bases from V and 1 base from J, leaving 6 bases between. Per germline, CDR1 SGHTA and CDR2 FQGNSA. The CDR3 has 14 residues. As DNA, the CDR3 is TGTGCCAGCAGCTTGAACGAGAACACCGGGGAGCTGTTTTTT. This encodes CASSLNENTGELFF.

The table lists this clonotype with many counts. The chain recombines TRBV7-2 with TRBJ2-7; tentatively, D is TRBD1 or TRBD2 (6 bases each). V lost 2 bases to trimming and J lost 0 bases, with 20 bases between them. This CDR3 has 18 amino acids. The V gene's germline CDR1 is SGHTA and CDR2 FQGNSA. CDR3 sequence (DNA): TGTGCCAGCAGCTTAAAATCGTTCGGGGGCCGGGGCTCCTACGAGCAGTACGTC. It specifies CASSLKSFGGRGSYEQYV.

The gene calls are TRBV27 and TRBJ2-7; perhaps TRBD1 as D (6 bases). Trimming removed 5 bases from V and 7 bases from J, with 15 bases in between. The CDR3 loop spans 13 amino acids. Germline values: CDR1 MNHEY, CDR2 SMNVEV (reference sequence). The chain's CDR3 is CASSRTVPWEQYF. The CDR3 DNA reads TGTGCCAGCAGTAGGACAGTACCGTGGGAGCAGTACTTC.

This rearrangement joins TRBV18 to TRBJ2-3; 9 bases are shared with TRBD1. Unmatched junction bases numbered 12, after V lost 6 bases and J lost 2 bases. In germline, CDR1 is KGHSH, CDR2 LQKENI. The CDR3 consists of 17 residues. CDR3 nucleotides: TGTGCCAGCTCCCGTAGGCGGTACAGGGGGCCCACAGATACGCAGTATTTT. Translated: CASSRRRYRGPTDTQYF.

The gene calls are TRBV12-3 or TRBV12-4 and TRBJ1-2; a weak D match, TRBD1 (5 bases). The CDR3 has 13 amino acids. V was shortened by 6 bases and J by 2 bases, with 10 bases between the two germline ends. CDR3 nucleotides: TGTGCCAGCAGCCCGGGACGGAACTATGGCTACACCTTC. Its translation is CASSPGRNYGYTF.

In the case of this clonotype: Germline is not matched at one junction end, which may reflect a read error. The V gene is TRBV7-9, the J gene TRBJ1-1, with 10 bases aligning to TRBD1. The CDR3 length is 16 residues. Germline V gene sequence: CDR1 SEHNR, CDR2 FQNEAQ (reference sequence). CDR3 loop: CASSLMLGQGNAEAFF. CDR3 sequence (DNA): TGTGCCAGCAGCTTAATGTTGGGACAGGGGAACGCTGAAGCTTTCTTT.

This clonotype has a count of ten or more. CDR3 in amino acids: CASSYSPGQGARGYTF. The CDR3 nucleotides read TGTGCCAGCAGTTACTCGCCGGGACAGGGGGCGCGAGGCTACACCTTC. The genes are TRBV6-5 and TRBJ1-2, with TRBD1 matching over 12 bases. Germline V gives CDR1 MNHEY, CDR2 SVGAGI. This CDR3 is 16 amino acids long. Trimming took 0 bases from V and 8 from J; bases not matched to a gene: 7.

The chain carries TRBV2 and TRBJ1-2; unclear D gene. Germline lookup yields CDR1 SNHLY and CDR2 FYNNEI. CDR3 length: 15 amino acids. Trimming took off 0 bases at V and 8 bases at J, with 16 bases between the two ends. CDR3 nucleotide sequence: TGTGCCAGCAGTGAAGCGCAGGCGAGTTACCTAGGCTACACCTTC. Translation gives CASSEAQASYLGYTF.

This clonotype has just a few counts. The rearrangement uses TRBV20-1 and TRBJ2-1, with D hard to call. Germline CDR1 reads DFQATT; CDR2 reads SNEGSKA (reference sequence). This CDR3 comprises 11 residues. Between the trimmed V and J ends, which lost 3 bases and 5 bases, there was a span of 5 bases. The CDR3 loop reads CSARRNNEQFF. The CDR3 region has the DNA TGCAGTGCTAGGAGGAACAATGAGCAGTTCTTC.

This sequence joins TRBV29-1 and TRBJ1-1, with 8 bases lining up with TRBD1. This CDR3 is 12 amino acids long. The V gene's germline CDR1 is SQVTM and CDR2 ANQGSEA. CDR3 DNA sequence: TGCGGGACCGGACAGGGGAACACTGAAGCTTTCTTT. It translates to CGTGQGNTEAFF. The whole variable domain, filled in from reference TRBV29-1 and TRBJ1-1, reads SAVISQKPSRDICQRGTSLTIQCQVDSQVTMMFWYRQQPGQSLTLIATANQGSEATYESGFVIDKFPISRPNLTFSTLTVSNMSPEDSSIYLCGTGQGNTEAFFGQGTRLTVV.

The chain employs TRBV9 and TRBJ1-2; possible D gene TRBD1, 6 bases. CDR1 is SGDLS and CDR2 is YYNGEE in the germline V gene. V was clipped by 5 bases and J by 2 bases, with 10 bases between them. The CDR3 extends over 13 amino acids. The DNA of the CDR3 is TGTGCCAGCAGTGGACAGATAAACTATGGCTACACCTTC. Residues: CASSGQINYGYTF.

The chain carries TRBV20-1 and TRBJ2-3; D gene unclear. Trimming took 0 bases from V and 0 from J, leaving 7 bases between them. The CDR3 has 14 amino acids. Germline CDR1 reads DFQATT; CDR2 reads SNEGSKA (reference sequence). Here the CDR3 DNA reads TGCAGTGCTAGAGATCCCCGTAGCACAGATACGCAGTATTTT. It specifies CSARDPRSTDTQYF.